This T cell receptor (beta chain) appears in the sequencing data of a study of blood T cell repertoires in COVID-19 (TCRdb year 2020). Background for the entire study: Samples covering the acute and convalescent phases of COVID-19 were provided by collaborators in the United States, Italy and Spain. The material from the prospective study consisted of cDNA or gDNA derived from T cells, B-cell-depleted T cells, or PBMCs. The dataset comprised deeply sampled blood TCRbeta repertoires from subjects exposed to, actively infected with, or recovered from COVID-19. A freely available public database, intended as a resource for researchers studying the immune response to SARS-CoV-2, is where the repertoires were released. The samples were drawn from two sources: the first 160 participants of the ongoing ImmuneRACE study, and 1,254 subjects contributed by 6 global collaborators. Sample metadata almost always included a de-identified subject ID, COVID-19 status, age in years and sex. Where available, HLA class I and class II types were taken from metadata supplied by the sample provider and were not determined by assay-based typing.

The germline ends are 24 bases apart after V is trimmed by 0 bases and J by 1 base. The germline V gene supplies CDR1 SQVTM and CDR2 ANQGSEA. The CDR3 starts with the cysteine, ends with the phenylalanine, and has 19 residues. Only the CDR3 portion is preserved as DNA: 57 bases, with reading frame beginning at the first base. Whole blood was collected in K2EDTA tubes by collaborating institutions according to the institutions' own protocols. For TCRbeta analysis, collaborators shipped samples in one of three forms: frozen whole blood, isolated PBMCs, or DNA extracted from either of those sample types. TCRbeta CDR3 regions were amplified from genomic DNA by means of the immunoSEQ Assay, a bias-controlled multiplex PCR. The authors' pipeline ran thus. The number of nucleated cells in each sample was estimated by amplification of reference gene primers within the assay. To quantify the absolute abundance of each unique TCRbeta CDR3 rearrangement, sequence reads were collapsed and filtered. Productive Simpson clonality was computed per sample as the square root of Simpson's diversity index over productive rearrangements. TCRdb limited this immuneACCESS table to in-frame rearrangements with V and J called. A share of clones is missing; checked studies link under half to unresolved V genes, and the rest is unexplained. V and J calls and clone size are those listed in that table; D and trimming were worked out from the DNA. In all, the sample holds about 170,000 clones, and almost 85% of those were seen once. The ten most abundant clones make up around an eighth of the sample.

General study outcomes and caveats: The quantity of clinical and demographic metadata differed by source and by participant and was supplied without curation.

To note about this clone: It lacks a known antigen. The input lacks base qualities; no much larger clone sits a single base away.

The chain is made from TRBV29-1 and TRBJ2-5; there is no confident call for the D gene. What was sequenced was peripheral blood. The origin of this receptor is a man younger than 30 with active or convalescent COVID-19. The CDR3 is CSVEDELSWANRIQETQYF. At the DNA level, the sequence is TGCAGCGTTGAAGATGAGCTCTCCTGGGCGAATAGGATCCAAGAGACCCAGTACTTC. The reference TRBV29-1 and TRBJ2-5 proteins fill in what lies around the CDR3, so the full variable domain reads SAVISQKPSRDICQRGTSLTIQCQVDSQVTMMFWYRQQPGQSLTLIATANQGSEATYESGFVIDKFPISRPNLTFSTLTVSNMSPEDSSIYLCSVEDELSWANRIQETQYFGPGTRLLVL.